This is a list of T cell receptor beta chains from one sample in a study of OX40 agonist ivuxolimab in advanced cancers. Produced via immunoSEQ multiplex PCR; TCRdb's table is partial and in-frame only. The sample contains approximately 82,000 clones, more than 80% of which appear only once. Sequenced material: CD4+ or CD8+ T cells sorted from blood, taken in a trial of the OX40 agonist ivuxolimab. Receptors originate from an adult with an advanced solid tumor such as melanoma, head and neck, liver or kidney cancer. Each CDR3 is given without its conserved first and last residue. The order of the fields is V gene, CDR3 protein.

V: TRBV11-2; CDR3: ASSLTALGTEAF
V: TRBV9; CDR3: ASSAQQGSSTDTQY
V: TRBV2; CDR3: ASGGSTPNEAF
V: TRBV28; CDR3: ASVAPIGTSEDNEQF
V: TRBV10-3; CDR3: AISGRQGVGFLGSGANVLT
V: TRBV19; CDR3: ASSIGADGYT
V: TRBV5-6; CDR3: ASSPPRDRGPPASYEQY
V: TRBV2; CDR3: ASIRTGRRNYGYT
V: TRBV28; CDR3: ASSEYSGTAGNTIY
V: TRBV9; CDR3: ASSVSSSGGAGELF
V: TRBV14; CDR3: ASSQAGASSPLH
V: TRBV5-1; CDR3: ASSLYPIGSLMNTEAF
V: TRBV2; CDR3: ASSGGTGVSPLH
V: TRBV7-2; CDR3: ASSLAAGAKNIQY
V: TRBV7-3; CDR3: ASSPQVNTEAF
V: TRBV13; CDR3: ASSIPGTFVSSGANVLT
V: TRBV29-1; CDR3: SAASGGNTEAF
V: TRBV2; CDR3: ATWAPGQGANEQY
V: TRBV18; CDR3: ASSPGIATNEKLF
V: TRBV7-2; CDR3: ASSLAAGLDYEQY
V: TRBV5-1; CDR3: ASSFQGTGANVLT
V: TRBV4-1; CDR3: ASSSGTGRGGTEAF
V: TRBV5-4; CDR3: ASSKGAGGLGTEAF
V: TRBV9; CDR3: ASSVGTNSYEQY
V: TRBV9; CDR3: ASSPDSYYGYT
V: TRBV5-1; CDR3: ASSLGQTTDTQY
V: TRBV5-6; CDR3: ASSFSGGPVTGELF
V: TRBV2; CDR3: ASRRAGGGDTQY
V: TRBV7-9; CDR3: ASSLEVGSPPGELF
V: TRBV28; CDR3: ASRGGIEKLF
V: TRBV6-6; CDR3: ASSRGQGSSYEQY
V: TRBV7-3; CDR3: ASSSQVSSGASDTQY
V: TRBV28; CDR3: ASSLYPAGPYEQY
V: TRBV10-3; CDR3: AISLTTGDRVYGYT
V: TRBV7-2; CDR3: ASSLSRGPRGWTDTQY
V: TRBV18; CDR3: ASSPGTGRGSEQF
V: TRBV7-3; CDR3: ASSSIPDTGELF
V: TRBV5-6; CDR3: ASSFTGDTEAF
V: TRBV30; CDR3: AWFTGTGGAFYGYT
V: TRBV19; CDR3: ASSGFSSYNEQF
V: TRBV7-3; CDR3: ASSLRRGHNEQF
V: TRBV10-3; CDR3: AISESLQKADTQY
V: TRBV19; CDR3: ASSMGTHEKLF
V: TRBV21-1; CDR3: ASSPSDGDREGYSNQPQH
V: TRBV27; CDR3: ASSLLGDRGNYGYT
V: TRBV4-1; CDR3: ASSQTAGHLLNYGYT
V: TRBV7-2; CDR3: ASSLGWTSNYGYT
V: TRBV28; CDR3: ASSLVSYEQY
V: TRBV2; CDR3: ASSDARGVGNTIY
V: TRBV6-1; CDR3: ASRGTGRYQETQY
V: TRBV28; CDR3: ASSFGLAGGIQETQY
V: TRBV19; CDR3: AAWSLGQGDEQF
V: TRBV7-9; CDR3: ASSSLGGSAQH
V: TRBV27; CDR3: ASSLGSGGSRADTQY
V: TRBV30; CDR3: AWSSQVTYEQY
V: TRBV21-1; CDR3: ASSKGGAVTGELF